These T cell receptor beta chains were read from a single sample in a study of cytomegalovirus exposure and HLA in healthy donors. This table comes from immunoSEQ multiplex PCR, and its TCRdb copy is limited to in-frame clones, with some not included. The sample has about 160,000 clones; 75% to 90% are singletons. Sequenced: PBMCs. These receptors were collected from a woman in her late teens or twenties in good health and CMV-seronegative. CDR3s include the opening cysteine and the closing phenylalanine or tryptophan. D genes are given only for firm matches. Rows may omit the clone size; those that give it use once, few, many or a size class.

>TRBJ1-2|-|TRBV27|TRBD1
CASSPYPPTGNYGYTF
TGTGCCAGCAGCCCTTACCCCCCGACAGGGAACTATGGCTACACCTTC
>TRBJ2-2|-|TRBV18|-
CASSPTTANTGELFF
TGTGCCAGCTCACCGACTACGGCGAACACCGGGGAGCTGTTTTTT
>TRBJ2-1|-|TRBV6-5|-
CASSFAGNNEQFF
TGTGCCAGCAGTTTCGCGGGCAACAATGAGCAGTTCTTC
>TRBJ2-7|-|TRBV4-1|-
CASSQTGDSQYEQYF
TGCGCCAGCAGCCAAACTGGGGACTCCCAGTACGAGCAGTACTTC
>TRBJ1-1|few|TRBV19|TRBD1
CASRQGNEAFF
TGTGCCAGTCGACAGGGCAATGAAGCTTTCTTT
>TRBJ2-1|-|TRBV6-1|TRBD2
CASSEAGTSGFPSGQFF
TGTGCCAGCAGTGAAGCAGGGACTAGCGGGTTCCCAAGTGGGCAGTTCTTC
>TRBJ2-5|-|TRBV4-1|-
CASSQDAEETQYF
TGCGCCAGCAGCCAAGATGCGGAAGAGACCCAGTACTTC
>TRBJ1-3|-|TRBV6-6|-
CASKPGVSSGNTIYF
TGTGCCAGCAAACCGGGGGTTAGCTCTGGAAACACCATATATTTT
>TRBJ1-1|once|TRBV5-5|TRBD1
CASSIAGGAEAFF
TGTGCCAGCAGCATTGCAGGGGGAGCTGAAGCTTTCTTT
>TRBJ1-3|-|TRBV9|TRBD1
CASSLGTGPSSGNTIYF
TGTGCCAGCAGCCTTGGGACAGGGCCATCCTCTGGAAACACCATATATTTT
>TRBJ2-2|-|TRBV6-1|-
CASSSSSGSGGELFF
-
>TRBJ2-7|once|TRBV28|TRBD2
CASRRAGGLEQYF
TGTGCCAGCAGGCGAGCGGGAGGGCTAGAGCAGTACTTC
>TRBJ2-6|few|TRBV4-1|-
CASSSRGNPGANVLTF
TGCGCCAGCAGCTCACGAGGGAACCCCGGGGCCAACGTCCTGACTTTC
>TRBJ1-2|-|TRBV27|-
CASSLTGSLGYGYTF
TGTGCCAGCAGTTTAACAGGGTCTCTGGGGTATGGCTACACCTTC
>TRBJ2-2|-|TRBV15|TRBD1
CATRRDRANTGELFF
TGTGCCACCAGGAGAGACAGGGCAAACACCGGGGAGCTGTTTTTT
>TRBJ2-5|-|TRBV9|TRBD2
CASSVEAGLAGKETQYF
TGTGCCAGCAGCGTAGAAGCGGGACTAGCGGGCAAAGAGACCCAGTACTTC
>TRBJ2-7|-|TRBV6-6|-
CASSYAGPHYEQYF
TGTGCCAGCAGTTACGCGGGACCGCATTACGAGCAGTACTTC
>TRBJ2-6|few|TRBV30|-
CAWSEGAGANVLTF
TGTGCCTGGAGTGAGGGGGCTGGGGCCAACGTCCTGACTTTC
>TRBJ1-5|-|TRBV30|-
CAWSVTGQVLQPQHF
TGTGCCTGGAGTGTAACAGGGCAAGTTTTGCAGCCCCAGCATTTT
>TRBJ1-1|-|TRBV9|-
CASSVTSQNTEAFF
TGTGCCAGCAGCGTGACATCCCAGAACACTGAAGCTTTCTTT
>TRBJ1-6|-|TRBV7-9|-
CASSLGIQGSPLHF
TGTGCCAGCAGCTTGGGCATTCAGGGTTCACCCCTCCACTTT
>TRBJ1-1|-|TRBV27|-
CASSLEGNTEAFF
TGTGCCAGCAGTTTAGAGGGGAACACTGAAGCTTTCTTT
>TRBJ2-1|-|TRBV10-1|TRBD1
CASSEAGQGLHNEQFF
TGCGCCAGCAGTGAGGCCGGACAGGGTCTTCACAATGAGCAGTTCTTC
>TRBJ1-1|-|TRBV19|-
CASRGAGDTEAFF
TGTGCCAGTCGGGGGGCCGGGGACACTGAAGCTTTCTTT